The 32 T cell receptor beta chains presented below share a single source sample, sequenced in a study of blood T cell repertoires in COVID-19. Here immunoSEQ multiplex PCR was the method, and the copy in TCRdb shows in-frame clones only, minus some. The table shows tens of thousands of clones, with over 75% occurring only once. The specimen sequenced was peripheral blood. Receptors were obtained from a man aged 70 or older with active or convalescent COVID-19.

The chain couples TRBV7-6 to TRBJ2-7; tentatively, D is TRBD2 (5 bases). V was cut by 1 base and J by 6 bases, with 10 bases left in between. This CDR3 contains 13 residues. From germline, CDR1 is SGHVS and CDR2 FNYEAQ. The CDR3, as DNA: TGTGCCAGCAGCTTAGACCAGCGGCGCGAGCAGTACTTC. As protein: CASSLDQRREQYF.

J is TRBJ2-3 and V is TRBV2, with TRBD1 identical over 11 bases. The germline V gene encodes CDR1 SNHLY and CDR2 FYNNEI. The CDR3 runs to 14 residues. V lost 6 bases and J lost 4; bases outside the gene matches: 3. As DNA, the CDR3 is TGTGCCAGCAGGTGGGACAGGGGGTCAGATACGCAGTATTTT. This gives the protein CASRWDRGSDTQYF.

CDR3 DNA: TGTGCCAGCACCACCACTAGCAGGTACGAGCAGTACTTC. It specifies CASTTTSRYEQYF. The chain couples TRBV5-5 to TRBJ2-7; D is possibly TRBD2 (6 bases). The CDR3 sequence is 13 residues long. Per the germline V gene, CDR1 is SGHKS and CDR2 is YYEKEE (reference sequence). V lost 6 bases and J 4 bases, leaving 14 bases between the germline ends. Full variable domain (outside the CDR3, taken from reference TRBV5-5 and TRBJ2-7): DAGVTQSPTHLIKTRGQQVTLRCSPISGHKSVSWYQQVLGQGPQFIFQYYEKEERGRGNFPDRFSARQFPNYSSELNVNALLLGDSALYLCASTTTSRYEQYFGPGTRLTVT.

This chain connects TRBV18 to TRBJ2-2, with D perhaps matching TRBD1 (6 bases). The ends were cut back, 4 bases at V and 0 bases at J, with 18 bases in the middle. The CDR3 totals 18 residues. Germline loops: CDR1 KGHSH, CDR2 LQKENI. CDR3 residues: CASSLATGGTTNTGELFF. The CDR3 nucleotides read TGTGCCAGCTCACTAGCGACAGGCGGAACAACGAACACCGGGGAGCTGTTTTTT.

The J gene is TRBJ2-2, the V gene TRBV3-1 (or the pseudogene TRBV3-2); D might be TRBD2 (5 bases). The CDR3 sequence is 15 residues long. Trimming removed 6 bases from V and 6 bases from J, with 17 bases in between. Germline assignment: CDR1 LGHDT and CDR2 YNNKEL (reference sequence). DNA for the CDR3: TGTGCCAGCAGTCATCAAGTTAGCGTCGCCGGGGAGCTGTTTTTT. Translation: CASSHQVSVAGELFF.

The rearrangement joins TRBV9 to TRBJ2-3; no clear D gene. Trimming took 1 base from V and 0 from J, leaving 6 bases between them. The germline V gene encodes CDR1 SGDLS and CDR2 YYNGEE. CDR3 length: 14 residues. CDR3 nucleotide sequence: TGTGCCAGCAGCGTATCCCCTAGCACAGATACGCAGTATTTT. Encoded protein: CASSVSPSTDTQYF.

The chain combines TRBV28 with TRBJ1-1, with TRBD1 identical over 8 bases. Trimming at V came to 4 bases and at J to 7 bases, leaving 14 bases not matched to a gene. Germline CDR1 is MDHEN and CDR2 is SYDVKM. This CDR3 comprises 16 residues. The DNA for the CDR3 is TGTGCCAGCAGTTCCTCATTCTCTCGACAGGGGATTGAAGCTTTCTTT. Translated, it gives CASSSSFSRQGIEAFF.

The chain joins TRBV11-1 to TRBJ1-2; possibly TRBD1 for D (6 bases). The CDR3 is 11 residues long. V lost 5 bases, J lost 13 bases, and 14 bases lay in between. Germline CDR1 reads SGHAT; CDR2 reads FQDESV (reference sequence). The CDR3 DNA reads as TGTGCCAGCAGCACGGGACACAGGTGCACCTTC. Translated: CASSTGHRCTF.

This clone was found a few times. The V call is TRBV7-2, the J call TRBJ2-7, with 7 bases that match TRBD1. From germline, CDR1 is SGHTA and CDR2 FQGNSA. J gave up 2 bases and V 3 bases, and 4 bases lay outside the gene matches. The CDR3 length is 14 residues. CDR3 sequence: CASSFPGTAYEQYF. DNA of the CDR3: TGTGCCAGCAGCTTCCCCGGGACAGCCTACGAGCAGTACTTC.

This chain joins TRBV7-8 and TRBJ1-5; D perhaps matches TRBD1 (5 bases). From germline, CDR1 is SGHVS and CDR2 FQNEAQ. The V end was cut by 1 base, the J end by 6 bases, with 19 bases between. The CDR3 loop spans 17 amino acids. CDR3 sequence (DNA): TGTGCCAGCAGCTTAGTGTCGGCAGGGTTGGTTCGTCAGCCCCAGCATTTT. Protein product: CASSLVSAGLVRQPQHF.

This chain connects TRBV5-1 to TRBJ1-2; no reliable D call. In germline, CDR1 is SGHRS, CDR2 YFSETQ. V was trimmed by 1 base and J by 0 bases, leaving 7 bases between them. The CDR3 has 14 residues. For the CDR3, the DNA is TGCGCCAGCAGCTTGCAGACAACTAACTATGGCTACACCTTC. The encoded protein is CASSLQTTNYGYTF. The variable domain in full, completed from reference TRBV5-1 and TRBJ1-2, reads KAGVTQTPRYLIKTRGQQVTLSCSPISGHRSVSWYQQTPGQGLQFLFEYFSETQRNKGNFPGRFSGRQFSNSRSEMNVSTLELGDSALYLCASSLQTTNYGYTFGSGTRLTVV.

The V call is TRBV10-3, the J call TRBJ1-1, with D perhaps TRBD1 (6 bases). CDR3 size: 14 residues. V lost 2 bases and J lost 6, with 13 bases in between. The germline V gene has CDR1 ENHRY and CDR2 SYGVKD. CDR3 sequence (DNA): TGTGCCATCAGTGAGAGGGGGGGCCAGGCTGAAGCTTTCTTT. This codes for CAISERGGQAEAFF.

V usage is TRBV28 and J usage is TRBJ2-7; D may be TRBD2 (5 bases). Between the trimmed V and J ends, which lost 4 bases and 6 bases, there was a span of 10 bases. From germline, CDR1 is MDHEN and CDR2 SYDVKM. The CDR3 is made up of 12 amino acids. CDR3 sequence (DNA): TGTGCCAGCAGTTCCCCGGGGTTCGAGCAGTACTTC. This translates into CASSSPGFEQYF.

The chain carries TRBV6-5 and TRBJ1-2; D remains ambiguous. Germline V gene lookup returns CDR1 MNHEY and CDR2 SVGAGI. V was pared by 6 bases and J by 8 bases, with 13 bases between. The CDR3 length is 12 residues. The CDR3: CASSRQVRGYTF. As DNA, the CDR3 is TGTGCCAGCAGCCGACAAGTCCGAGGCTACACCTTC.

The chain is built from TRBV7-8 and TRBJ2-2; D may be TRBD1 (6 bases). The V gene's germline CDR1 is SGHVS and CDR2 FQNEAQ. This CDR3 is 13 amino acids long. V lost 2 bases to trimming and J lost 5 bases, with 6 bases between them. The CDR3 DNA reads TGTGCCAGCAGCTTACAGGGGACCGGGGAGCTGTTTTTT. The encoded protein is CASSLQGTGELFF.

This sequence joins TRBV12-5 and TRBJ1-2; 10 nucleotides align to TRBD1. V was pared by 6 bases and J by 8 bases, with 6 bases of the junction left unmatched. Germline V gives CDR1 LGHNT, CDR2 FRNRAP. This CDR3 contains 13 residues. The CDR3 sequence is CASGPGTGVGYTF. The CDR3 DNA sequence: TGTGCTAGTGGCCCCGGGACAGGGGTAGGCTACACCTTC.

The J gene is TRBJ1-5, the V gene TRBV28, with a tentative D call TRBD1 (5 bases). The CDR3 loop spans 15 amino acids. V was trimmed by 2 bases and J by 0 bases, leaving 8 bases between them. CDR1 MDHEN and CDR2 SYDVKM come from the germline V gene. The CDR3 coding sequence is TGTGCCAGCAGTTTAAGGGGCTCTAGCAATCAGCCCCAGCATTTT. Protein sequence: CASSLRGSSNQPQHF.

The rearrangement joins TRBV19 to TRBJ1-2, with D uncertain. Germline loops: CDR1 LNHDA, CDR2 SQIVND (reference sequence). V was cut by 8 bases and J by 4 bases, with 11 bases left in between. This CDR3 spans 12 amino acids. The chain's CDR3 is CASSRVGYGYTF. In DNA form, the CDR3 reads TGTGCCAGTTCCCGGGTTGGCTATGGCTACACCTTC. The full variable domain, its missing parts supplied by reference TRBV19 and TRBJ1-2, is DGGITQSPKYLFRKEGQNVTLSCEQNLNHDAMYWYRQDPGQGLRLIYYSQIVNDFQKGDIAEGYSVSREKKESFPLTVTSAQKNPTAFYLCASSRVGYGYTFGSGTRLTVV.

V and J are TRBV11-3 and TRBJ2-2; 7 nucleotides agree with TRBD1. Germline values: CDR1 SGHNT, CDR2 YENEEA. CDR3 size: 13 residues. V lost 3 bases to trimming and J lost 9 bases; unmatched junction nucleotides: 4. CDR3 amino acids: CASSFEGGRELFF. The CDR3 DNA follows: TGTGCCAGCAGCTTCGAAGGGGGCAGGGAGCTGTTTTTT.

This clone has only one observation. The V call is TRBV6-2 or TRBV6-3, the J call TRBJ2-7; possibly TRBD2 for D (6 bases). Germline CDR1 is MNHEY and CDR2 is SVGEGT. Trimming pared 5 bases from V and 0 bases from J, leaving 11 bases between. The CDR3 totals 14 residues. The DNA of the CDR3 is TGTGCCAGCAGTCCGAGGAGGGGCTCCTACGAGCAGTACTTC. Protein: CASSPRRGSYEQYF.

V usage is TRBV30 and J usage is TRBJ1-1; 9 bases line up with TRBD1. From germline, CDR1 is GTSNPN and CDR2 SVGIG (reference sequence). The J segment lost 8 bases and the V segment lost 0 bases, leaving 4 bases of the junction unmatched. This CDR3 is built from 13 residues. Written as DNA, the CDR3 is TGTGCCTGGAGTGTACACGGGACAGGGGAAGCTTTCTTT. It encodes CAWSVHGTGEAFF. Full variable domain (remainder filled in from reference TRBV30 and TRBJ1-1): SQTIHQWPATLVQPVGSPLSLECTVEGTSNPNLYWYRQAAGRGLQLLFYSVGIGQISSEVPQNLSASRPQDRQFILSSKKLLLSDSGFYLCAWSVHGTGEAFFGQGTRLTVV.

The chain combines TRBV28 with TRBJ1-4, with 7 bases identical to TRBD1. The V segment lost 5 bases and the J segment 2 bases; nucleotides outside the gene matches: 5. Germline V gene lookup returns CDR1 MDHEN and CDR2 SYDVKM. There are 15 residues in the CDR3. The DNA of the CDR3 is TGTGCCAGCAGTGCCCTGACAGGGACTAATGAAAAACTGTTTTTT. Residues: CASSALTGTNEKLFF.

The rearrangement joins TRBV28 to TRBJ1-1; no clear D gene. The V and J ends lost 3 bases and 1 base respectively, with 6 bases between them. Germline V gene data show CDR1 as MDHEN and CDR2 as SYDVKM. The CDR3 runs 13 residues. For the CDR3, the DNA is TGTGCCAGCAGTTTTCCCCAGAACACTGAAGCTTTCTTT. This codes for CASSFPQNTEAFF.

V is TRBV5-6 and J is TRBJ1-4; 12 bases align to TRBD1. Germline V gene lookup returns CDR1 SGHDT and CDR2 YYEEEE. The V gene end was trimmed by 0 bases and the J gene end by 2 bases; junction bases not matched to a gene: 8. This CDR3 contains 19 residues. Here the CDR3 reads CASSLARDRGRGTNEKLFF. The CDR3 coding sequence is TGTGCCAGCAGCTTGGCCCGGGACAGGGGGCGCGGGACTAATGAAAAACTGTTTTTT.

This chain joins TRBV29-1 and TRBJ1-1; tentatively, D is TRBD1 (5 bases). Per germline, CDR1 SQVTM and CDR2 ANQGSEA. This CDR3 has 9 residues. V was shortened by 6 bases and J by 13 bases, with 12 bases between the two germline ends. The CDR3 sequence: CSVDGGFFF. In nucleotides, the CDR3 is TGCAGCGTGGACGGGGGGTTTTTCTTT.

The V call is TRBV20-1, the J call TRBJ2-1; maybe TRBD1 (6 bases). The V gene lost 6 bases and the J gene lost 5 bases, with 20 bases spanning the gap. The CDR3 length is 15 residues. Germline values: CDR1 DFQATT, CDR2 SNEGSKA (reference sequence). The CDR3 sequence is CSASPTGSPDNEQFF. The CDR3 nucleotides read TGCAGTGCGAGTCCCACAGGGTCCCCCGACAATGAGCAGTTCTTC.

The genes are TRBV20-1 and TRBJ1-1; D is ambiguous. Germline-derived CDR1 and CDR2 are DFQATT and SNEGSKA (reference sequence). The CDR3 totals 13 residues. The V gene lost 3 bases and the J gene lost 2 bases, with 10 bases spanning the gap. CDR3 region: CSASSPLNTEAFF. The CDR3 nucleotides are TGCAGTGCTAGTTCGCCACTAAACACTGAAGCTTTCTTT.

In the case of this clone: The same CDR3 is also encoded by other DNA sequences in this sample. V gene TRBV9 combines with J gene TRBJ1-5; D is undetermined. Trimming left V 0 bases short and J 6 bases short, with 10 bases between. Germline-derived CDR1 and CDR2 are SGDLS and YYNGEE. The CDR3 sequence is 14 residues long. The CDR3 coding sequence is TGTGCCAGCAGCGTAGACGGAGCGGGTCAGCCCCAGCATTTT. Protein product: CASSVDGAGQPQHF.

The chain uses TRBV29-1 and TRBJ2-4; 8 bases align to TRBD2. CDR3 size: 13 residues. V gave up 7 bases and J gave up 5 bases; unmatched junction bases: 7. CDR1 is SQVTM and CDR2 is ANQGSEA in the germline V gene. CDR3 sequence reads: CSGASGLENIQYF. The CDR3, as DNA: TGCAGCGGGGCTAGCGGGCTGGAAAACATTCAGTACTTC.

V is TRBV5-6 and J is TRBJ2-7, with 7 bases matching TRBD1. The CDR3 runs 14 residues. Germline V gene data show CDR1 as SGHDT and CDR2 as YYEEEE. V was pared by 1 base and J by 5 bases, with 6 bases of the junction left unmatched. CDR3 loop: CASSLRQGRNEQYF. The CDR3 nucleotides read TGTGCCAGCAGCTTGAGACAGGGACGCAACGAGCAGTACTTC. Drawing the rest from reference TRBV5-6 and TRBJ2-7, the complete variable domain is DAGVTQSPTHLIKTRGQQVTLRCSPKSGHDTVSWYQQALGQGPQFIFQYYEEEERQRGNFPDRFSGHQFPNYSSELNVNALLLGDSALYLCASSLRQGRNEQYFGPGTRLTVT.

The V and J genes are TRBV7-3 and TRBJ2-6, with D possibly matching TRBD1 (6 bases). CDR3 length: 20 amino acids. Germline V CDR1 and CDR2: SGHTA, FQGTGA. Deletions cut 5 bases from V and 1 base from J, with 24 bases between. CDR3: CASSPWAGTRTYSGANVLTF. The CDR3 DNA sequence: TGTGCCAGCAGCCCCTGGGCTGGGACAAGAACTTATTCTGGGGCCAACGTCCTGACTTTC.

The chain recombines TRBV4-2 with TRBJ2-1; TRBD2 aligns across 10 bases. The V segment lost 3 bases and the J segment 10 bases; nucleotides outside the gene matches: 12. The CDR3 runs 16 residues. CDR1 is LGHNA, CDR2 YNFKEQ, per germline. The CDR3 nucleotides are TGTGCCAGCAGCCAGTCCAGCGGGAGGGAAACGGAAGAGCAGTTCTTC. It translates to CASSQSSGRETEEQFF.